Listed here are 19 T cell receptor beta chains from one sample, sequenced in a study of blood T cell repertoires in COVID-19 (dated by TCRdb to 2018 to 2020). The library was built by means of the immunoSEQ multiplex PCR assay. Drawn from immuneACCESS, this table holds only the in-frame rearrangements with V and J called that TCRdb kept. Clones are partly lost; checked studies trace under half to an unresolved V gene and leave the rest unexplained. The sample table lists about 320,000 clones, 90% of them with a count of one. The top ten clonotypes cover about 2.4% of the sample. The material sequenced was PBMCs or T cells enriched from blood (not recorded which). These receptor sequences come from a man aged 60 to 75 who had recovered from COVID-19.

The rearrangement uses TRBV7-2 and TRBJ1-3; D is unclear. V shed 5 bases and J shed 1 base, with 9 bases lying between them. This CDR3 has 14 residues. Looked up from germline, CDR1 is SGHTA and CDR2 is FQGNSA. CDR3 residues: CASSPGESGNTIYF. The DNA for the CDR3 is TGTGCCAGCAGCCCTGGAGAATCTGGAAACACCATATATTTT.

J is TRBJ1-5 and V is TRBV25-1; weak D call: TRBD1 (5 bases). Trimming stripped 4 bases from V and 11 bases from J, with 15 bases between. CDR3 length: 13 amino acids. Per the germline V gene, CDR1 is MGHDK and CDR2 is SYGVNS. The CDR3 sequence is CASSALGGSAQHF. DNA of the CDR3: TGTGCCAGCAGTGCCCTGGGGGGATCAGCCCAGCATTTT.

This chain joins TRBV11-3 and TRBJ2-4; 10 bases agree with TRBD1. Germline V gene sequence: CDR1 SGHNT, CDR2 YENEEA. Trimming removed 10 bases from V and 9 bases from J; junction bases left unmatched: 15. The CDR3 runs to 15 residues. This CDR3 is CATKRRGTGVGIQYF. The CDR3 DNA sequence: TGTGCCACCAAACGGCGGGGGACAGGGGTGGGCATTCAGTACTTC.

The chain uses TRBV6-2 or TRBV6-3 and TRBJ1-5; D remains ambiguous. This CDR3 comprises 17 residues. Looked up from germline, CDR1 is MNHEY and CDR2 is SVGEGT. The V and J ends lost 0 bases and 0 bases respectively, with 12 bases between them. The CDR3 DNA reads as TGTGCCAGCAGTTACTCGACCGAGGTGGGTAGCAATCAGCCCCAGCATTTT. Its protein product is CASSYSTEVGSNQPQHF.

The V gene is TRBV10-2, the J gene TRBJ2-7, with 7 bases identical to TRBD1. The CDR3 is 14 amino acids. V shed 2 bases, J shed 0 bases, and the junction held 1 base outside the gene matches. The V gene's germline CDR1 is WSHSY and CDR2 SAAADI. CDR3 region: CASSEGQDSYEQYF. CDR3 in DNA: TGCGCCAGCAGTGAGGGACAGGACTCCTACGAGCAGTACTTC.

This clone turned up a few times. This chain links TRBV2 with TRBJ2-1; the D is unclear. The V gene's germline CDR1 is SNHLY and CDR2 FYNNEI. CDR3 length: 15 residues. Trimming took 4 bases from V and 6 from J, leaving 16 bases between them. In DNA, the CDR3 is TGTGCCAGCAGTGTCGGGTTAACTTTAGGCAATGAGCAGTTCTTC. Protein product: CASSVGLTLGNEQFF. The full variable domain, with the rest looked up from reference TRBV2 and TRBJ2-1, is EPEVTQTPSHQVTQMGQEVILRCVPISNHLYFYWYRQILGQKVEFLVSFYNNEISEKSEIFDDQFSVERPDGSNFTLKIRSTKLEDSAMYFCASSVGLTLGNEQFFGPGTRLTVL.

V is TRBV2 and J is TRBJ2-7, with a possible D match to TRBD1 (5 bases). CDR1 SNHLY and CDR2 FYNNEI come from the germline V gene. V was pared by 2 bases and J by 4 bases, with 18 bases between. This CDR3 has 16 amino acids. This CDR3 is CASSERGSVVYYEQYF. The CDR3 DNA sequence: TGTGCCAGCAGTGAAAGGGGCAGTGTGGTCTATTACGAGCAGTACTTC.

V gene TRBV5-1 combines with J gene TRBJ2-1, with 10 bases matching TRBD2. Trimming removed 4 bases from V and 8 bases from J; junction bases left unmatched: 9. CDR1 and CDR2 from the germline V gene are SGHRS and YFSETQ. This CDR3 has 15 residues. The CDR3, as DNA: TGCGCCAGCAGCATCTCTAGCGGGAGTTTCGATGAGCAGTTCTTC. Protein product: CASSISSGSFDEQFF.

This chain joins TRBV15 and TRBJ1-2, with a weak D call TRBD1 (6 bases). The CDR3 contains 18 residues. Germline V gene data show CDR1 as LNHNV and CDR2 as YYDKDF (reference sequence). Deletions cut 4 bases from V and 4 bases from J, with 25 bases between. CDR3 amino acids: CATSTRTSAGVGGYGYTF. As DNA, the CDR3 is TGTGCCACCAGCACCCGAACCAGCGCAGGGGTGGGTGGCTATGGCTACACCTTC.

The chain recombines TRBV11-2 with TRBJ2-7; D is undetermined. V was trimmed by 0 bases and J by 2 bases, leaving 5 bases between them. This CDR3 comprises 13 residues. Per germline, CDR1 SGHAT and CDR2 FQNNGV. CDR3 region: CASSLDPAYEQYF. In DNA, the CDR3 is TGTGCCAGCAGCTTAGATCCGGCCTACGAGCAGTACTTC.

The V call is TRBV18, the J call TRBJ1-5, with D possibly TRBD1 on 6 matching bases. Trimming removed 5 bases from V and 3 bases from J, with 17 bases in between. This CDR3 is 16 amino acids long. Germline lookup yields CDR1 KGHSH and CDR2 LQKENI. CDR3 sequence reads: CASSVNTQGTNQPQHF. CDR3 nucleotide sequence: TGTGCCAGCTCAGTCAACACGCAGGGGACCAATCAGCCCCAGCATTTT.

CDR3 sequence (DNA): TGTGCCAGCAGTTTATATCGCACGACTAGCGGAGCCTACGAGCAGTACTTC. This gives the protein CASSLYRTTSGAYEQYF. The chain has TRBV27 and TRBJ2-7, with 9 bases fitting TRBD2. Germline V lookup: CDR1 MNHEY, CDR2 SMNVEV (reference sequence). The ends lost 1 base at V and 2 bases at J; junction bases unmatched: 9. The CDR3 covers 17 residues.

This clone was observed a single time. The V and J genes are TRBV5-1 and TRBJ2-3, with D possibly TRBD2 on 5 matching bases. There are 15 residues in the CDR3. With 0 bases removed from V and 4 bases from J, the gap between germline ends came to 12 bases. Germline V gene sequence: CDR1 SGHRS, CDR2 YFSETQ. CDR3 residues: CASSLAGDVADTQYF. The CDR3 nucleotides are TGCGCCAGCAGCTTGGCCGGGGATGTGGCAGATACGCAGTATTTT.

The rearrangement links TRBV5-1 to TRBJ2-2; 11 bases line up with TRBD1. The CDR3 is made up of 15 amino acids. Germline assignment: CDR1 SGHRS and CDR2 YFSETQ. Trimming took 6 bases from V and 4 from J; bases not matched to a gene: 5. The CDR3 nucleotides are TGCGCCAGCAACTGGACAGGGGGCTGCACCGGGGAGCTGTTTTTT. Translated: CASNWTGGCTGELFF.

The table lists this clone with a count of one. The chain recombines TRBV27 with TRBJ2-3; 12 bases are a match to TRBD2. After removal of 2 bases from V and 7 bases from J, the junction contained 4 bases not matched to a gene. This CDR3 has 15 residues. Germline CDR1 reads MNHEY; CDR2 reads SMNVEV (reference sequence). In nucleotides, the CDR3 is TGTGCCAGCAGTTTAACTAGCGGGGGGTTATATACGCAGTATTTT. Its protein product is CASSLTSGGLYTQYF.

CDR3 sequence (DNA): TGTGCCTGGGATAGACAGGGGGCTGTCACTGAAGCTTTCTTT. It encodes CAWDRQGAVTEAFF. This chain links TRBV30 with TRBJ1-1; 10 nucleotides agree with TRBD1. With 5 bases clipped from V and 4 bases from J, the junction kept 7 bases outside the gene matches. The CDR3 covers 14 residues. The germline V gene has CDR1 GTSNPN and CDR2 SVGIG (reference sequence).

The genes are TRBV2 and TRBJ2-1, with D tentatively TRBD2 (6 bases). Germline CDR1 reads SNHLY; CDR2 reads FYNNEI. The CDR3 is 13 residues long. V lost 6 bases and J 5 bases, leaving 11 bases between the germline ends. CDR3 in amino acids: CASSGGGNNEQFF. The DNA for the CDR3 is TGTGCCAGCAGCGGGGGTGGTAACAATGAGCAGTTCTTC.

The V and J genes are TRBV27 and TRBJ2-1, with D perhaps TRBD2 (6 bases). Germline V CDR1 and CDR2: MNHEY, SMNVEV (reference sequence). V was trimmed by 5 bases and J by 12 bases, leaving 14 bases between them. The CDR3 length is 12 residues. CDR3 nucleotides: TGTGCCAGCAGTCCATACGCGGGACCGCAGTTCTTC. Its translation is CASSPYAGPQFF.

The V call is TRBV7-9, the J call TRBJ2-1; D might be TRBD2 (6 bases). The germline V gene encodes CDR1 SEHNR and CDR2 FQNEAQ (reference sequence). V was clipped by 1 base and J by 12 bases, with 13 bases between them. The CDR3 spans 13 residues. The CDR3 DNA follows: TGTGCCAGCAGCTTAGGGCCGGGAGACGGGCAGTTCTTC. It codes for CASSLGPGDGQFF.